This T cell receptor (beta chain) was sequenced for a study of blood T cell repertoires in COVID-19. Background on the study: The study drew acute and convalescent COVID-19 samples from the United States, Italy and Spain. In each case, the material was cDNA or gDNA derived from T cells, B-cell-depleted T cells, or PBMCs.

Authors' data handling: Cell counts per sample came from amplifying reference gene primers. Data came from immunoSEQ multiplex PCR; TCRdb stores just in-frame clones and leaves some out. From that table come the V and J calls and clone size; the DNA was used to work out D and trimming. The sample includes over 100,000 clones, roughly 80% of them seen just once. Sequenced input: peripheral blood. This clonotype originated in a woman aged 55-75 years with acute or convalescent COVID-19.

The CDR3 DNA reads TGTGCCAGCAGCCCCGGGACAAGCCCTGGAAACACCATATATTTT. This gives the protein CASSPGTSPGNTIYF. The chain joins TRBV6-6 to TRBJ1-3, with D tentatively TRBD1 (6 bases). Deletions cut 6 bases from V and 2 bases from J, with 14 bases between. There are 15 residues in the CDR3. CDR1 and CDR2 from the germline V gene are MNHNY and SVGAGI (reference sequence).